Presented here are 14 T cell receptor beta chains from one specimen sequenced in a study of T cell responses to AZD1222 COVID-19 vaccine. Data came from immunoSEQ multiplex PCR; TCRdb stores just in-frame clones and leaves some out. The sample contains under 150,000 clones, around 85% of which appear only once. The source material was peripheral blood, sampled 28 days after the second dose of the MenACWY control vaccine. These receptors all come from an adult who received the MenACWY meningococcal vaccine as a control.

This chain links TRBV25-1 with TRBJ1-3; 8 bases line up with TRBD1. Germline assignment: CDR1 MGHDK and CDR2 SYGVNS. The trim removed 4 bases at V and 6 bases at J, leaving 8 bases unmatched. The CDR3 extends over 15 amino acids. The CDR3 region is CASSAAGQGENTIYF. CDR3 DNA: TGTGCCAGCAGTGCCGCCGGACAGGGAGAAAACACCATATATTTT.

This sequence joins TRBV5-1 and TRBJ2-1; possible D gene TRBD2, 6 bases. V lost 1 base to trimming and J lost 2 bases, with 13 bases between them. Per the germline V gene, CDR1 is SGHRS and CDR2 is YFSETQ. There are 16 residues in the CDR3. The CDR3 bases are TGCGCCAGCAGCTTGTTTTCTAGCGTAACCTACAATGAGCAGTTCTTC. It specifies CASSLFSSVTYNEQFF.

This clone has just a few counts. The rearrangement joins TRBV7-2 to TRBJ2-1, with D tentatively TRBD2 (5 bases). Trimming cost V 5 bases and J 10 bases, with 15 bases left between them. The CDR3 consists of 13 residues. Germline V lookup: CDR1 SGHTA, CDR2 FQGNSA. The CDR3 loop reads CASSPRGGSEQFF. CDR3 bases: TGTGCCAGCAGCCCGAGAGGCGGGTCGGAGCAGTTCTTC. The full variable domain, completed using reference TRBV7-2 and TRBJ2-1, is GAGVSQSPSNKVTEKGKDVELRCDPISGHTALYWYRQSLGQGLEFLIYFQGNSAPDKSGLPSDRFSAERTGGSVSTLTIQRTQQEDSAVYLCASSPRGGSEQFFGPGTRLTVL.

V gene TRBV6-5 combines with J gene TRBJ1-5, with D unclear. V was clipped by 6 bases and J by 2 bases, with 8 bases between them. The CDR3 is 13 residues long. Germline assignment: CDR1 MNHEY and CDR2 SVGAGI. CDR3 nucleotides: TGTGCCAGCAGAGAGGGAGGCAATCAGCCCCAGCATTTT. This codes for CASREGGNQPQHF.

The V and J genes are TRBV5-1 and TRBJ1-3; weak D call: TRBD1 (5 bases). Germline V gene lookup returns CDR1 SGHRS and CDR2 YFSETQ. CDR3 size: 15 residues. Deletions cut 3 bases from V and 4 bases from J, with 14 bases between. The CDR3 region is CASSSHEGSGNTIYF. The CDR3 coding sequence is TGCGCCAGCAGCTCCCACGAGGGGAGCGGAAACACCATATATTTT. The variable domain in full, with the rest retrieved from reference TRBV5-1 and TRBJ1-3, is KAGVTQTPRYLIKTRGQQVTLSCSPISGHRSVSWYQQTPGQGLQFLFEYFSETQRNKGNFPGRFSGRQFSNSRSEMNVSTLELGDSALYLCASSSHEGSGNTIYFGEGSWLTVV.

This clone is a singleton in its sample. CDR3 residues: CSASAGMNTEAFF. In nucleotides, the CDR3 is TGCAGTGCTAGTGCAGGGATGAACACTGAAGCTTTCTTT. The chain carries TRBV20-1 and TRBJ1-1, with D perhaps TRBD1 (5 bases). In germline, CDR1 is DFQATT, CDR2 SNEGSKA (reference sequence). This CDR3 spans 13 amino acids. V was pared by 3 bases and J by 0 bases, with 8 bases between.

The chain recombines TRBV9 with TRBJ2-3; 12 bases line up with TRBD2. J was trimmed by 5 bases and V by 4 bases; bases with no gene match: 14. The CDR3 loop spans 18 amino acids. CDR1 is SGDLS and CDR2 is YYNGEE in the germline V gene. The CDR3 DNA follows: TGTGCCAGCAGCCCGCTAGCGGGGGGGACCCTAGGGGGAGATACGCAGTATTTT. Its translation is CASSPLAGGTLGGDTQYF.

The rearrangement links TRBV4-1 to TRBJ2-5, with 10 bases aligning to TRBD1. CDR3 length: 16 residues. V lost 3 bases to trimming and J lost 0 bases; unmatched junction nucleotides: 4. Germline CDR1 and CDR2: MGHRA and YSYEKL. CDR3 DNA sequence: TGCGCCAGCAGCCAGTGGACAGGGGGGTACCAAGAGACCCAGTACTTC. Translated: CASSQWTGGYQETQYF.

This clone was seen a handful of times. This chain connects TRBV19 to TRBJ2-2; D gene uncertain. Trimming removed 5 bases at V and 5 bases at J, with 9 bases between. The CDR3 is made up of 13 amino acids. Germline lookup yields CDR1 LNHDA and CDR2 SQIVND (reference sequence). CDR3 in DNA: TGTGCCAGTAGTCCCCTTAGGACCGGGGAGCTGTTTTTT. It specifies CASSPLRTGELFF.

V and J are TRBV5-6 and TRBJ1-1, with 10 bases matching TRBD1. This CDR3 is built from 14 residues. With V trimmed by 6 bases and J by 1 base, 3 bases remained unmatched. Per the germline V gene, CDR1 is SGHDT and CDR2 is YYEEEE. CDR3 sequence (DNA): TGTGCCAGCAATGGGGACAGGGGGAACACTGAAGCTTTCTTT. Residues: CASNGDRGNTEAFF.

The V gene is TRBV29-1, the J gene TRBJ2-2; TRBD1 is a possible D gene (7 bases). The CDR3 is made up of 16 amino acids. Germline V lookup: CDR1 SQVTM, CDR2 ANQGSEA. V was cut by 7 bases and J by 0 bases, with 18 bases left in between. The CDR3 DNA sequence: TGCAGCGCCAGGACAGGAGGGCTTGCGAACACCGGGGAGCTGTTTTTT. It yields the protein CSARTGGLANTGELFF.

Notes on this clone: Other DNA sequences in the sample encode the same CDR3. The chain employs TRBV2 and TRBJ1-5; D gene unclear. V was pared by 6 bases and J by 0 bases, with 12 bases between. Per the germline V gene, CDR1 is SNHLY and CDR2 is FYNNEI. The CDR3 has 15 residues. CDR3 DNA sequence: TGTGCCAGCAGCGAGAGGAGCTATAGCAATCAGCCCCAGCATTTT. This codes for CASSERSYSNQPQHF. The whole variable domain, remainder taken from reference TRBV2 and TRBJ1-5, is EPEVTQTPSHQVTQMGQEVILRCVPISNHLYFYWYRQILGQKVEFLVSFYNNEISEKSEIFDDQFSVERPDGSNFTLKIRSTKLEDSAMYFCASSERSYSNQPQHFGDGTRLSIL.

The chain employs TRBV28 and TRBJ1-1, with 8 bases that match TRBD1. The CDR3 totals 16 residues. Germline V gene lookup returns CDR1 MDHEN and CDR2 SYDVKM. V trimming: 5 bases; J trimming: 3 bases; junction bases outside the gene matches: 11. This CDR3 is CASSTMGRGRDTEAFF. The CDR3 bases are TGTGCCAGCAGTACCATGGGCAGGGGGCGAGACACTGAAGCTTTCTTT.

CDR3 in DNA: TGCAGCGTACAACGGACAGGGGACGAGCAGTACTTC. It yields the protein CSVQRTGDEQYF. The J gene is TRBJ2-7, the V gene TRBV29-1; 9 positions match TRBD1. V lost 6 bases to trimming and J lost 5 bases; unmatched junction nucleotides: 5. The CDR3 runs 12 residues. CDR1 and CDR2 (germline): SQVTM, ANQGSEA.